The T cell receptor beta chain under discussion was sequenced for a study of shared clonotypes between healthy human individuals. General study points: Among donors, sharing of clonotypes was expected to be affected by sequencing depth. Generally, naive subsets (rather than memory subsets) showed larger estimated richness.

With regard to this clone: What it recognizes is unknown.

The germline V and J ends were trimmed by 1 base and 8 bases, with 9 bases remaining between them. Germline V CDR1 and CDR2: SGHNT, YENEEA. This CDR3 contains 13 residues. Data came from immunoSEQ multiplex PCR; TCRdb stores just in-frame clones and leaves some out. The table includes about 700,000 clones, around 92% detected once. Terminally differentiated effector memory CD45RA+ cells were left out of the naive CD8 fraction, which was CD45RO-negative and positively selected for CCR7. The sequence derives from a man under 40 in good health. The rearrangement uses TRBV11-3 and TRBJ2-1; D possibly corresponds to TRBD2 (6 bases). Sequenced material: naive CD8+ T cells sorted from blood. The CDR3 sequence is CASSLVGGDEQFF. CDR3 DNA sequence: TGTGCCAGCAGCTTAGTTGGCGGGGATGAGCAGTTCTTC. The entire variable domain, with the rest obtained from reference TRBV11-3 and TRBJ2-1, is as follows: EAGVVQSPRYKIIEKKQPVAFWCNPISGHNTLYWYLQNLGQGPELLIRYENEEAVDDSQLPKDRFSAERLKGVDSTLKIQPAELGDSAVYLCASSLVGGDEQFFGPGTRLTVL.